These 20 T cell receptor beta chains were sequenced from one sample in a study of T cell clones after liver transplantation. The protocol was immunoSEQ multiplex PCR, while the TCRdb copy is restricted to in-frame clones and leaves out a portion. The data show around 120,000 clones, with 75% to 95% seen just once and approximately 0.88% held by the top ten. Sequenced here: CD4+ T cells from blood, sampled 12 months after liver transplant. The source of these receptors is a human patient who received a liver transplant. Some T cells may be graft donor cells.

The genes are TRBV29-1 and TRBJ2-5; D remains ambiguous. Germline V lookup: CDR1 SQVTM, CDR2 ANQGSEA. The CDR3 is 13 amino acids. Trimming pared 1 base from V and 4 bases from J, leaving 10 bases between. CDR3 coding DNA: TGCAGCGTTGAAGGGCAGATGAGAGAGACCCAGTACTTC. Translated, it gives CSVEGQMRETQYF.

CDR3 coding DNA: TGCAGCGTTGAGGGCCTTCAGGAGAGGGGCACAGATACGCAGTATTTT. Amino acid sequence: CSVEGLQERGTDTQYF. V gene TRBV29-1 combines with J gene TRBJ2-3; perhaps TRBD2 as D (5 bases). The CDR3 runs 16 residues. Per the germline V gene, CDR1 is SQVTM and CDR2 is ANQGSEA. The V end lost 3 bases, the J end lost 1 base, and 17 bases lay between the germline ends.

The CDR3 loop is CASSATSTSGRNKFF. DNA of the CDR3: TGCGCCAGCAGCGCCACCTCGACTAGCGGGAGAAACAAGTTCTTC. The chain uses TRBV5-1 and TRBJ2-1, with TRBD2 identical over 12 bases. V trimming: 4 bases; J trimming: 14 bases; junction bases outside the gene matches: 13. CDR1 is SGHRS, CDR2 YFSETQ, per germline. The CDR3 extends over 15 amino acids.

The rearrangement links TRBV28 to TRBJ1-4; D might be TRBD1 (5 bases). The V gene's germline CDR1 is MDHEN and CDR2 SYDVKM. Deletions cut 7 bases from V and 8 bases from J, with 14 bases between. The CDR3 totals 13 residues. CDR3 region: CASNERGREKLFF. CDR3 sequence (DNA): TGTGCCAGCAACGAGAGGGGAAGAGAAAAACTGTTTTTT.

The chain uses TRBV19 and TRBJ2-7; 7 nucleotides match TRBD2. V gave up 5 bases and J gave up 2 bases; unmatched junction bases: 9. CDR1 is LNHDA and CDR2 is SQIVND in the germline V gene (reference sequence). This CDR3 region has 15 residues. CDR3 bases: TGTGCCAGTAGTCCTCGGTTAGCGGGCCCCTACGAGCAGTACTTC. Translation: CASSPRLAGPYEQYF. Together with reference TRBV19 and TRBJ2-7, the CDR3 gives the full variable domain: DGGITQSPKYLFRKEGQNVTLSCEQNLNHDAMYWYRQDPGQGLRLIYYSQIVNDFQKGDIAEGYSVSREKKESFPLTVTSAQKNPTAFYLCASSPRLAGPYEQYFGPGTRLTVT.

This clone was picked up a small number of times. The CDR3 DNA follows: TGCGCCAGCAGCGGAGGGACTAGAAGCGCCCACAATGAGCAGTTCTTC. Protein sequence: CASSGGTRSAHNEQFF. The V gene is TRBV4-1, the J gene TRBJ2-1; 8 bases agree with TRBD2. The CDR3 is made up of 16 amino acids. Germline loops: CDR1 MGHRA, CDR2 YSYEKL. Trimming cost V 5 bases and J 5 bases; bases outside gene matches: 11.

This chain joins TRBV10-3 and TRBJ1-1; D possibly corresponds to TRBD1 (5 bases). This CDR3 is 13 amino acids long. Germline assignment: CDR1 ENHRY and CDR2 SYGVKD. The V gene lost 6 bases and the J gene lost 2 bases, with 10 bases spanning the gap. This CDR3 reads CAISRDGNTEAFF. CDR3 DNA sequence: TGTGCCATCAGCCGGGACGGCAACACTGAAGCTTTCTTT.

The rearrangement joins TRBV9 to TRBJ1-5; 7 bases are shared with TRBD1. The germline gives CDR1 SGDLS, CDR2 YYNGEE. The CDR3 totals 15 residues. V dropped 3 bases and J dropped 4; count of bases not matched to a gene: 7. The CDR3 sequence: CASSGVGTVNQPQHF. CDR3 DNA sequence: TGTGCCAGCAGCGGAGTCGGGACAGTTAATCAGCCCCAGCATTTT.

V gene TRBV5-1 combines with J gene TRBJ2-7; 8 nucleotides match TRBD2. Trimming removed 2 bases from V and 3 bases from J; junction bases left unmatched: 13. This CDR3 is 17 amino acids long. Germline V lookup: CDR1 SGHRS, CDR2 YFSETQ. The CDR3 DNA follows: TGCGCCAGCAGCTTCACGGGGGGGACCATGAAATTCTACGAGCAGTACTTC. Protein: CASSFTGGTMKFYEQYF.

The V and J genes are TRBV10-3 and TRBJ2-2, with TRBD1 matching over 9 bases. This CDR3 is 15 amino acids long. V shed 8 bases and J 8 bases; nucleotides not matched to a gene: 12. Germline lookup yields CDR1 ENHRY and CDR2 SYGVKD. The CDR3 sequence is CAIALGTGITGELFF. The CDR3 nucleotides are TGTGCCATCGCCTTGGGGACAGGGATTACAGGGGAGCTGTTTTTT.

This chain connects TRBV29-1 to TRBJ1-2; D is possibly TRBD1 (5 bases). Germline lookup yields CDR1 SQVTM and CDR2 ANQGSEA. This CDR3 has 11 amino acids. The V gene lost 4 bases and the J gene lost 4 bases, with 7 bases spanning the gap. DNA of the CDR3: TGCAGCGTTGGGGACGGCTATGGCTACACCTTC. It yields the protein CSVGDGYGYTF.

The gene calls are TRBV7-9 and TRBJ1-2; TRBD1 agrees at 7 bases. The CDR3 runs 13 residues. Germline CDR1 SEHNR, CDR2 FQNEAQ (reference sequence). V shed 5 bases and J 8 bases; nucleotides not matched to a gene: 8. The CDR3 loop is CASSIGQAGGYTF. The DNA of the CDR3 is TGTGCCAGCAGCATCGGACAGGCGGGGGGCTACACCTTC.

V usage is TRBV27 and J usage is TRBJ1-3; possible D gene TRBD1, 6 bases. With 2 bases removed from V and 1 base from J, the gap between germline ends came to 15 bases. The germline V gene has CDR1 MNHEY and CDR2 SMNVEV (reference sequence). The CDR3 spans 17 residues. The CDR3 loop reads CASSLSAGARSGNTIYF. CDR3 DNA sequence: TGTGCCAGCAGTTTAAGCGCGGGGGCGCGATCTGGAAACACCATATATTTT.

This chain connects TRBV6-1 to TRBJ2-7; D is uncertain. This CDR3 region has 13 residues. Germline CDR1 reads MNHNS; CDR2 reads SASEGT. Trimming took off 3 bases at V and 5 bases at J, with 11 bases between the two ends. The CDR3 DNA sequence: TGTGCCAGCAGTGATGTTCCACCGGACGAGCAGTACTTC. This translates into CASSDVPPDEQYF.

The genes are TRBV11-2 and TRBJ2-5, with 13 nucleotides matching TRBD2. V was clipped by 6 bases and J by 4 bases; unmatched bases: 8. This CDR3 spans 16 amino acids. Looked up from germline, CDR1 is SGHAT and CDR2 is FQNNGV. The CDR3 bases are TGTGCCAGCAGTTCTCAACTAGCGGGAGGGGCAGAGACCCAGTACTTC. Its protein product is CASSSQLAGGAETQYF.

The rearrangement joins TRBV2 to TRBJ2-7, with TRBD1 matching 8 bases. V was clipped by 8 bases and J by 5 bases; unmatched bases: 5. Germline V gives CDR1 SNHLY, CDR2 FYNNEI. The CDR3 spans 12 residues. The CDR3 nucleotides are TGTGCCAGCCAGGGGGCTTTGGACGAGCAGTACTTC. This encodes CASQGALDEQYF.

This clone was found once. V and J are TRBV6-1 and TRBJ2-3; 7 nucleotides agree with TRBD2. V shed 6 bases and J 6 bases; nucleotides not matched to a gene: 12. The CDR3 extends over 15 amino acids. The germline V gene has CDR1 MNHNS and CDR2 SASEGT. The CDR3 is CASRWESGIADTQYF. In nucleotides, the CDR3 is TGTGCCAGCAGATGGGAGAGCGGGATTGCGGATACGCAGTATTTT.

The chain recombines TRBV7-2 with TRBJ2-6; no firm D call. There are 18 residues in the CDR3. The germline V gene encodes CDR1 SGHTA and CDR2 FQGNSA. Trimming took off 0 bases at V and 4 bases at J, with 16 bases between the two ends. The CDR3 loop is CASSLARGVGSGANVLTF. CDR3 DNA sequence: TGTGCCAGCAGCTTAGCGCGTGGGGTTGGATCCGGGGCCAACGTCCTGACTTTC.

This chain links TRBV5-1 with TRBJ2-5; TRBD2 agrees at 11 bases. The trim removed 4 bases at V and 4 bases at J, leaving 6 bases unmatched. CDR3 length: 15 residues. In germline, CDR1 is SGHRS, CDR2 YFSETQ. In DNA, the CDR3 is TGCGCCAGCAGCCCCGGACTAGCGGGCGGAGAGACCCAGTACTTC. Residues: CASSPGLAGGETQYF. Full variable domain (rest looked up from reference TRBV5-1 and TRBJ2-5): KAGVTQTPRYLIKTRGQQVTLSCSPISGHRSVSWYQQTPGQGLQFLFEYFSETQRNKGNFPGRFSGRQFSNSRSEMNVSTLELGDSALYLCASSPGLAGGETQYFGPGTRLLVL.

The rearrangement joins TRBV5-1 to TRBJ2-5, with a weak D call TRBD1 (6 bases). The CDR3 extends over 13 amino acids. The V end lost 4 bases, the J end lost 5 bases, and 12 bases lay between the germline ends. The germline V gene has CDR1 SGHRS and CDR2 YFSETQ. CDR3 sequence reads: CASSATGLETQYF. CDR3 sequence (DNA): TGCGCCAGCAGCGCTACAGGGTTGGAGACCCAGTACTTC.